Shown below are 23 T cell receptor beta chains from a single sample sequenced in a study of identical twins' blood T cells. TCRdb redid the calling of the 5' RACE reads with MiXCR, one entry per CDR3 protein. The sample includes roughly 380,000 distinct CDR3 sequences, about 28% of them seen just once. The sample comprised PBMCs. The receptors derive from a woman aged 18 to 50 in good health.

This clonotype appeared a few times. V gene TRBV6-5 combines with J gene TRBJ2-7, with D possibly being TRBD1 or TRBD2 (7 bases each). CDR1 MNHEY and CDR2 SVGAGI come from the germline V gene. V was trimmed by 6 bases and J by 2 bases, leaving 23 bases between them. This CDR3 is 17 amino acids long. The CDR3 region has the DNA TGTGCCAGCAGACTCGGGGAGGGGGCTATTGGGCCCTACGAGCAGTACTTC. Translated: CASRLGEGAIGPYEQYF.

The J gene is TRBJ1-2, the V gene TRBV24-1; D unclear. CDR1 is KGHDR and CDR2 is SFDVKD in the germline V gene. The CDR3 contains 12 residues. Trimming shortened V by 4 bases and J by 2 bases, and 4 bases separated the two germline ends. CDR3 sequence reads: CATSDRNYGYTF. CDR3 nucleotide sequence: TGTGCCACCAGTGACAGGAACTATGGCTACACCTTC.

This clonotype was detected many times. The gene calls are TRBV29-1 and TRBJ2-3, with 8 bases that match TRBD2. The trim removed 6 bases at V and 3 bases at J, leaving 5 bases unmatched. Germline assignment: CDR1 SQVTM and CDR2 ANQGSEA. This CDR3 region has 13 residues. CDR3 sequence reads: CSVPSGRTDTQYF. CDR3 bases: TGCAGCGTCCCCAGCGGGAGAACAGATACGCAGTATTTT.

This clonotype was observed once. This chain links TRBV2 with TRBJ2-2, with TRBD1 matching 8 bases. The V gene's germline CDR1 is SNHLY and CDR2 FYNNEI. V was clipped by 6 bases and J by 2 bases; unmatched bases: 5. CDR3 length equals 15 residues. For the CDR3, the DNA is TGTGCCAGCAGAGCGACAGGGGCTAACACCGGGGAGCTGTTTTTT. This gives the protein CASRATGANTGELFF. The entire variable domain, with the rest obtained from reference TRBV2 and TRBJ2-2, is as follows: EPEVTQTPSHQVTQMGQEVILRCVPISNHLYFYWYRQILGQKVEFLVSFYNNEISEKSEIFDDQFSVERPDGSNFTLKIRSTKLEDSAMYFCASRATGANTGELFFGEGSRLTVL.

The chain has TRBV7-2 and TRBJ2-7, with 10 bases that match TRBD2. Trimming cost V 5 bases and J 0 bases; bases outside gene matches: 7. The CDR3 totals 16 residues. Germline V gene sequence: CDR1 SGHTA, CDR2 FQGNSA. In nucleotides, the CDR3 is TGTGCCAGCAGCGGAGAACTAGCGGGATCCTCCTACGAGCAGTACTTC. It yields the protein CASSGELAGSSYEQYF. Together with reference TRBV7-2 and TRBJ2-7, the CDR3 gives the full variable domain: GAGVSQSPSNKVTEKGKDVELRCDPISGHTALYWYRQSLGQGLEFLIYFQGNSAPDKSGLPSDRFSAERTGGSVSTLTIQRTQQEDSAVYLCASSGELAGSSYEQYFGPGTRLTVT.

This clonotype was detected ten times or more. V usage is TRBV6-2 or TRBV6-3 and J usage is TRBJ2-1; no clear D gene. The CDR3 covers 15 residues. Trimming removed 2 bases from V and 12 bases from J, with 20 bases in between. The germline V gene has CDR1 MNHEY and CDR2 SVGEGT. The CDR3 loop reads CASSYVIDRSNLQFF. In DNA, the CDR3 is TGTGCCAGCAGTTACGTTATTGACCGCAGCAATTTGCAGTTCTTC.

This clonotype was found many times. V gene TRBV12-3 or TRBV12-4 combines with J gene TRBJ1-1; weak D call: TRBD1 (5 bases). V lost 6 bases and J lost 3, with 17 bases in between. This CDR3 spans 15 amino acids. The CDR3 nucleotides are TGTGCCAGCAGGCGGGACGAAGAGGGGTACACTGAAGCTTTCTTT. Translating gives CASRRDEEGYTEAFF.

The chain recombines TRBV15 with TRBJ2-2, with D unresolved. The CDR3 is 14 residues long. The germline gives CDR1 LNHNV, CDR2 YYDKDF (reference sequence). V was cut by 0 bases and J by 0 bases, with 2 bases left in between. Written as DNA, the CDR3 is TGTGCCACCAGCAGAGACCCGAACACCGGGGAGCTGTTTTTT. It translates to CATSRDPNTGELFF.

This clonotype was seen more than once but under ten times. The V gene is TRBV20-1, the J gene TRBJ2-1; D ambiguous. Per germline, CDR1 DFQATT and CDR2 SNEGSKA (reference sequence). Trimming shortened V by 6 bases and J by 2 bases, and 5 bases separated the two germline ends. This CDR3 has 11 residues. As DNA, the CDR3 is TGCAGTGCCAGCCCCTACAATGAGCAGTTCTTC. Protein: CSASPYNEQFF.

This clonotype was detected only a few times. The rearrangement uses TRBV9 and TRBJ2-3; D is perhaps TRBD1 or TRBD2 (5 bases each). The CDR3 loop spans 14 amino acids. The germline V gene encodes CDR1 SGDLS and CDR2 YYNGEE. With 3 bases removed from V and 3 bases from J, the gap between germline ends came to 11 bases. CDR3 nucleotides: TGTGCCAGCAGCGACCTCTGGGGGACAGATACGCAGTATTTT. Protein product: CASSDLWGTDTQYF. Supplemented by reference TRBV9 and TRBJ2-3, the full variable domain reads DSGVTQTPKHLITATGQRVTLRCSPRSGDLSVYWYQQSLDQGLQFLIQYYNGEERAKGNILERFSAQQFPDLHSELNLSSLELGDSALYFCASSDLWGTDTQYFGPGTRLTVL.

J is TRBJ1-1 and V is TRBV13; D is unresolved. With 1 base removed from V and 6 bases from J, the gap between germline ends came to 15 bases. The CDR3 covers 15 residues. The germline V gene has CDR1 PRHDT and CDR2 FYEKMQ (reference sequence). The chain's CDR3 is CASSLVARAPPEAFF. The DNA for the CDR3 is TGTGCCAGCAGCTTAGTTGCCCGGGCCCCGCCTGAAGCTTTCTTT.

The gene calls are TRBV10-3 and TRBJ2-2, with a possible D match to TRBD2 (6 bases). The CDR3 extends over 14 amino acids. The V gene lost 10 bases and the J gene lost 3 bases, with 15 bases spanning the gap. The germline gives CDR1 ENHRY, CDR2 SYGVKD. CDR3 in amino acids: CATRHGDYTGELFF. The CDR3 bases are TGTGCCACCCGTCACGGGGACTACACCGGGGAGCTGTTTTTT.

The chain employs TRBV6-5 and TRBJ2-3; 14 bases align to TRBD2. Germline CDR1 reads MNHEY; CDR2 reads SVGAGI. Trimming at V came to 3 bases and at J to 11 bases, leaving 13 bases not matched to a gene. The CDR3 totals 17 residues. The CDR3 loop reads CASSYPETSGRAYLQYF. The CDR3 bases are TGTGCCAGCAGTTATCCCGAGACTAGCGGGAGGGCCTATCTGCAGTATTTT.

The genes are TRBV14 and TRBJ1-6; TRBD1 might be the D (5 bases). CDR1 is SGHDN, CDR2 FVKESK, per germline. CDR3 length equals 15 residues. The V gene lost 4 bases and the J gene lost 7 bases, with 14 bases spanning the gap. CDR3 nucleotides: TGTGCCAGCAGCCGCCAGACACCAGGGAATTCACCCCTCCACTTT. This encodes CASSRQTPGNSPLHF.

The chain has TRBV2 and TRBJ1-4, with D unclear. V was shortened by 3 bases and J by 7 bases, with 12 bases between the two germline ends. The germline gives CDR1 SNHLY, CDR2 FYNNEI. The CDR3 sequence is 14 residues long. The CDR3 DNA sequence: TGTGCCAGCAGTGAGGGCTCCATCGGTGAAAAACTGTTTTTT. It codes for CASSEGSIGEKLFF.

The CDR3, as DNA: TGCAGTGCGGCCGACAGCCTCTCGGCCAAAAACATTCAGTACTTC. Amino acid sequence: CSAADSLSAKNIQYF. V is TRBV20-1 and J is TRBJ2-4; a weak D match, TRBD1 (5 bases). This CDR3 region has 15 residues. V lost 6 bases and J 1 base, leaving 16 bases between the germline ends. The V gene's germline CDR1 is DFQATT and CDR2 SNEGSKA (reference sequence).

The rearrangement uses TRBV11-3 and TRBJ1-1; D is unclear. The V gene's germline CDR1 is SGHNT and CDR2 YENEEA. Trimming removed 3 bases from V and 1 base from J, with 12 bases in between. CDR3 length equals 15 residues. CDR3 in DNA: TGTGCCAGCAGCTTCCCCCGGGTGGGGAACACTGAAGCTTTCTTT. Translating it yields CASSFPRVGNTEAFF. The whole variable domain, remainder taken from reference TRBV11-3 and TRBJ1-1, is EAGVVQSPRYKIIEKKQPVAFWCNPISGHNTLYWYLQNLGQGPELLIRYENEEAVDDSQLPKDRFSAERLKGVDSTLKIQPAELGDSAVYLCASSFPRVGNTEAFFGQGTRLTVV.

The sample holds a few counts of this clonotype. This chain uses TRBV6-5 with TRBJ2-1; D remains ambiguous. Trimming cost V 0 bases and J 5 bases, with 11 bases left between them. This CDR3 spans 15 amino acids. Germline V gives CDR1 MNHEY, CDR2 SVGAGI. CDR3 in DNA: TGTGCCAGCAGTTACTCGGCACCCCCAAACAATGAGCAGTTCTTC. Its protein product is CASSYSAPPNNEQFF.

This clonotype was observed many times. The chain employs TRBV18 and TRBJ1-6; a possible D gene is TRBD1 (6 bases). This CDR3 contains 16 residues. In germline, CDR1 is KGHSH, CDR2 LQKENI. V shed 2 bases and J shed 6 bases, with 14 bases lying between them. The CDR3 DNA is TGTGCCAGCTCACCAGGCCCTGGACAGATTAATTCACCCCTCCACTTT. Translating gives CASSPGPGQINSPLHF.

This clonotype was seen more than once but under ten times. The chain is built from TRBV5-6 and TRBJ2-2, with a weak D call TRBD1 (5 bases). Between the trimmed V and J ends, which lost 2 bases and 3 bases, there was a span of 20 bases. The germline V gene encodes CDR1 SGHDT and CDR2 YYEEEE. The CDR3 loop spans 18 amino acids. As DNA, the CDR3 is TGTGCCAGCAGCTTCCTCCCTAACAGGAGAGGATACACCGGGGAGCTGTTTTTT. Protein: CASSFLPNRRGYTGELFF.

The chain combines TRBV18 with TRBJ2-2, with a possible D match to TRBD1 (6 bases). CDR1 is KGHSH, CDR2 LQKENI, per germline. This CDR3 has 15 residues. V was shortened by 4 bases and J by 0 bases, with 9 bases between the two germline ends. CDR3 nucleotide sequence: TGTGCCAGCTCACATGGGACACCGAACACCGGGGAGCTGTTTTTT. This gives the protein CASSHGTPNTGELFF.

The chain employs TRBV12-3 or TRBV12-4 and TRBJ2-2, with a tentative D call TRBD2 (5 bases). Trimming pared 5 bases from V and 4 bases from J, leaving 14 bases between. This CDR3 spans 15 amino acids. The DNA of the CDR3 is TGTGCCAGCAGTCCCCGGGAACTCACCACCGGGGAGCTGTTTTTT. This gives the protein CASSPRELTTGELFF.

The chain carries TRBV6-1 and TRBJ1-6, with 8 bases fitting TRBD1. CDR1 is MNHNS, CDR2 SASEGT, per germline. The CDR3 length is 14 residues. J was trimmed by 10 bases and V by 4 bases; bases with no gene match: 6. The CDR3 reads CASSGDRGSSPLHF. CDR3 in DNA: TGTGCCAGCAGTGGTGACAGGGGTAGCTCACCCCTCCACTTT.